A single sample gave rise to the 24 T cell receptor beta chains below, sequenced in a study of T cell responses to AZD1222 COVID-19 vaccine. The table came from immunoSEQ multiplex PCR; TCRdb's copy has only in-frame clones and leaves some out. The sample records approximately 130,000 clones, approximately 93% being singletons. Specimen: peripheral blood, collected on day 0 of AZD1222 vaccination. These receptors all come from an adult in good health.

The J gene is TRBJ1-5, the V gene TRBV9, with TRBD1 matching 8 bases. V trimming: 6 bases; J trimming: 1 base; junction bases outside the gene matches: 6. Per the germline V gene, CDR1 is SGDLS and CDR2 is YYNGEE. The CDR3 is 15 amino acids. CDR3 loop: CASILDRDSNQPQHF. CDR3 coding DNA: TGTGCCAGCATCCTGGACAGGGACAGCAATCAGCCCCAGCATTTT.

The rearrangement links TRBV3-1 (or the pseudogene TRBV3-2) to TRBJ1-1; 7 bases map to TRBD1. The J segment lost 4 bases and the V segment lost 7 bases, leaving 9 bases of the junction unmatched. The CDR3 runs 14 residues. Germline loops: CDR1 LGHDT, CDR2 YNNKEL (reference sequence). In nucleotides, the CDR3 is TGTGCCAGCATCAGGACAGGAGGGAGCACTGAAGCTTTCTTT. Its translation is CASIRTGGSTEAFF.

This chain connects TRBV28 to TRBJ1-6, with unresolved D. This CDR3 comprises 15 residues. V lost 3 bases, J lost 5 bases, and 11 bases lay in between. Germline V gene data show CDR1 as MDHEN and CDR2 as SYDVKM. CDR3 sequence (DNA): TGTGCCAGCAGTTTGTCTAGCGGAAATAATTCACCCCTCCACTTT. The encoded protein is CASSLSSGNNSPLHF.

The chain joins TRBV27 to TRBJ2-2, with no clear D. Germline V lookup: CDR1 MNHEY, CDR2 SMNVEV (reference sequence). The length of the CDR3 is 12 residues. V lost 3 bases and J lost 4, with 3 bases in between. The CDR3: CASSLVTGELFF. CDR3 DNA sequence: TGTGCCAGCAGTTTGGTCACCGGGGAGCTGTTTTTT.

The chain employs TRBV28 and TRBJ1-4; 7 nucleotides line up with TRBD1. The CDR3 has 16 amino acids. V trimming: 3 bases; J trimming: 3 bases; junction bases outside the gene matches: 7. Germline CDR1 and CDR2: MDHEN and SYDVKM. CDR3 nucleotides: TGTGCCAGCAGTTTCGACAGGGTCGGTGCTAATGAAAAACTGTTTTTT. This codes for CASSFDRVGANEKLFF.

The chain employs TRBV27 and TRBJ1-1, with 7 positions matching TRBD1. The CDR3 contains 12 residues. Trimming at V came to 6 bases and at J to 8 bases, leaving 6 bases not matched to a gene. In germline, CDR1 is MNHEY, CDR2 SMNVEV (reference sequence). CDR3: CASRNKDREAFF. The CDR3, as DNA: TGTGCCAGCAGGAATAAGGACAGGGAAGCTTTCTTT.

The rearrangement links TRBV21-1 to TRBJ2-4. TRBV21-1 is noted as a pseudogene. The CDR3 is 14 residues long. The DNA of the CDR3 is TGTGCCAGCAGCAAAGAGGGCAGGATAAACATTCAGTACTTC. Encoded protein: CASSKEGRINIQYF.

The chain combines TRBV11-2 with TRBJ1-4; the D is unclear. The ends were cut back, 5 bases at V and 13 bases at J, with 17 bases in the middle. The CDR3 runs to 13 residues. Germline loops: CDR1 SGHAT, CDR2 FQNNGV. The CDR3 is CASSPSGGLSLFF. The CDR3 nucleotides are TGTGCCAGCAGCCCGTCGGGAGGGCTTTCACTGTTTTTT.

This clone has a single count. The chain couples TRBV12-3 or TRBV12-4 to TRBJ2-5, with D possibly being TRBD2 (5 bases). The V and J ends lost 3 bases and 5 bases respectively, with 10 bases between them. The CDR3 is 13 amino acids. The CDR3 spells CASSFGRGETQYF. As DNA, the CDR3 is TGTGCCAGCAGTTTCGGACGCGGGGAGACCCAGTACTTC.

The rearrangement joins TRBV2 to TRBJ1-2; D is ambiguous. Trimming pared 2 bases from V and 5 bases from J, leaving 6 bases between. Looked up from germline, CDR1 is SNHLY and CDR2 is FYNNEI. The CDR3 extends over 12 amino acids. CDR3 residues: CASSEPVYGYTF. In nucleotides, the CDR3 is TGTGCCAGCAGTGAACCGGTTTATGGCTACACCTTC.

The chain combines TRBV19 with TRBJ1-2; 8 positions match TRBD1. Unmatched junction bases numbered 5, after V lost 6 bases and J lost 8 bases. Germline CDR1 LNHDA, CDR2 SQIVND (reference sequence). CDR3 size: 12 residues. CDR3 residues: CASSDRGIGYTF. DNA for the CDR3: TGTGCCAGTAGCGACAGGGGTATCGGCTACACCTTC.

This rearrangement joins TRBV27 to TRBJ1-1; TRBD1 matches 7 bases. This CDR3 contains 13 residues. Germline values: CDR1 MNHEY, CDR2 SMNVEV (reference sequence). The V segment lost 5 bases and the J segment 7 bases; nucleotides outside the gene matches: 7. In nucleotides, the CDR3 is TGTGCCAGCAGTCCTCAGGGGGGGGATGAAGCTTTCTTT. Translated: CASSPQGGDEAFF.

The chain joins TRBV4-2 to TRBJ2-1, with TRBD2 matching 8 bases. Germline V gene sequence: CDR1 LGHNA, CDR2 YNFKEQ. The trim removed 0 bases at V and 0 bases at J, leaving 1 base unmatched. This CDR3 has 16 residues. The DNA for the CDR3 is TGTGCCAGCAGCCAAGATACTAGCGGCTCCTACAATGAGCAGTTCTTC. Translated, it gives CASSQDTSGSYNEQFF.

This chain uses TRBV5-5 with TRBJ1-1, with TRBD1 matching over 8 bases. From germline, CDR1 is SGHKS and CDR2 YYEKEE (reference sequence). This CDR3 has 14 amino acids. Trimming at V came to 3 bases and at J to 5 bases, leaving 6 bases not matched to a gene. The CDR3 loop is CASSSTGVRTEAFF. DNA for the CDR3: TGTGCCAGCAGCTCGACAGGGGTTAGGACTGAAGCTTTCTTT.

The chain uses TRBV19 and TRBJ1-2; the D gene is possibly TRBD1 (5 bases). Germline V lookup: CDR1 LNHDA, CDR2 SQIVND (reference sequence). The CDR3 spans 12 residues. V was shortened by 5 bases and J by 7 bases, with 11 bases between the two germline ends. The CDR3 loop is CASSAGAIGYTF. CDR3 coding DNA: TGTGCCAGTAGTGCCGGGGCGATTGGCTACACCTTC.

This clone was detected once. The CDR3 loop is CASSLEVGGSHNEQFF. The CDR3 bases are TGTGCCAGCAGCTTAGAAGTTGGAGGGTCCCACAATGAGCAGTTCTTC. J is TRBJ2-1 and V is TRBV7-2; tentatively, D is TRBD2 (6 bases). The CDR3 runs to 16 residues. In germline, CDR1 is SGHTA, CDR2 FQGNSA. The V gene lost 1 base and the J gene lost 5 bases, with 15 bases spanning the gap. The full variable domain, completed using reference TRBV7-2 and TRBJ2-1, is GAGVSQSPSNKVTEKGKDVELRCDPISGHTALYWYRQSLGQGLEFLIYFQGNSAPDKSGLPSDRFSAERTGGSVSTLTIQRTQQEDSAVYLCASSLEVGGSHNEQFFGPGTRLTVL.

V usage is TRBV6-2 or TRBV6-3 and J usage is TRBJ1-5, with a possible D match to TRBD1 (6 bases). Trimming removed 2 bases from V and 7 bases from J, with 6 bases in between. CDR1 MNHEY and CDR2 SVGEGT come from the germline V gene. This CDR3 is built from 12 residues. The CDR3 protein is CASSYGGQPQHF. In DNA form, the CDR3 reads TGTGCCAGCAGTTACGGGGGCCAGCCCCAGCATTTT.

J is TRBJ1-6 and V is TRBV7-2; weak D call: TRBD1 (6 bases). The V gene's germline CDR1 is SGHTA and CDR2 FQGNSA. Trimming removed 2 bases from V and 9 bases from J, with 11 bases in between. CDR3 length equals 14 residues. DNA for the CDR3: TGTGCCAGCAGCTTAATCGGACAGTCTTCACCCCTCCACTTT. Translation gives CASSLIGQSSPLHF.

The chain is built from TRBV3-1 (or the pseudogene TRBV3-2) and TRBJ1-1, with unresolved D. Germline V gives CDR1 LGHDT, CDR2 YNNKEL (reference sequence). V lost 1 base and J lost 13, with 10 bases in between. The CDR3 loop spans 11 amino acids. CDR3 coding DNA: TGTGCCAGCAGCCAAGGACAAGGTTTTTTCTTT. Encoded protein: CASSQGQGFFF.

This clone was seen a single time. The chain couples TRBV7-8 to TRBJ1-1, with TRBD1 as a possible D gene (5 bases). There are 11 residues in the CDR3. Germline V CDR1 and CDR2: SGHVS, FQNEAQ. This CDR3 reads CATRENTEAFF. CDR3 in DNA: TGTGCGACCAGGGAGAACACTGAAGCTTTCTTT. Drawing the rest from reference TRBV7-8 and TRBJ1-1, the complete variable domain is GAGVSQSPRYKVAKRGQDVALRCDPISGHVSLFWYQQALGQGPEFLTYFQNEAQLDKSGLPSDRFFAERPEGSVSTLKIQRTQQEDSAVYLCATRENTEAFFGQGTRLTVV.

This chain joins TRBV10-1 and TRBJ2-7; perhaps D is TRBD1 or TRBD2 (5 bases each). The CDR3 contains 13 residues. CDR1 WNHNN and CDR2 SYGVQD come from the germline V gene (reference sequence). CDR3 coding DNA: TGCGACCCGGGGCGGGTGAGCTCCTACGAGCAGTACTTC. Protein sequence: CDPGRVSSYEQYF.

The CDR3 here is CASYFPGANYGYTF. CDR3 bases: TGTGCCAGCTATTTCCCCGGAGCTAACTATGGCTACACCTTC. The V and J genes are TRBV28 and TRBJ1-2; no firm D call. The germline V gene encodes CDR1 MDHEN and CDR2 SYDVKM. The CDR3 extends over 14 amino acids. V lost 8 bases, J lost 0 bases, and 13 bases lay in between.

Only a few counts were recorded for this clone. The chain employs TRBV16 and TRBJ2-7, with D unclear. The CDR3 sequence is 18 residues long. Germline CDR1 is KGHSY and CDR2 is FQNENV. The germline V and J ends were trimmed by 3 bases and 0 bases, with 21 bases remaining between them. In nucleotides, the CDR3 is TGTGCCAGCAGCCAGAGTGGCTTCAGTATAAGGAGCTCCTACGAGCAGTACTTC. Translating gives CASSQSGFSIRSSYEQYF.

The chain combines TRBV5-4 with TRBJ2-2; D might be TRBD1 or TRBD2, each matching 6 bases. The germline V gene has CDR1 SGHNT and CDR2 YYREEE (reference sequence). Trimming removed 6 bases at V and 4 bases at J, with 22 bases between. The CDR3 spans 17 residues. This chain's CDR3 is CASKIRGGLLGTGELFF. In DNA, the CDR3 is TGTGCCAGCAAAATCAGAGGGGGGCTCCTAGGCACCGGGGAGCTGTTTTTT.